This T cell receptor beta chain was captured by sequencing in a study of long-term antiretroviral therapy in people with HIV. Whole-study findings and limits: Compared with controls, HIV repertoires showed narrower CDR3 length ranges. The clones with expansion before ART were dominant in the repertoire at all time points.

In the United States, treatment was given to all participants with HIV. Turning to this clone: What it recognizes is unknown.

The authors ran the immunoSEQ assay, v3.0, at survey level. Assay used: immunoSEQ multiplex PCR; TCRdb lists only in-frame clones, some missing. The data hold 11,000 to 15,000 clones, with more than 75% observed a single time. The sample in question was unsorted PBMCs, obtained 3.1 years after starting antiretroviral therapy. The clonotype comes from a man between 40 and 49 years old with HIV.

CDR3 in amino acids: CAWSVNRPSSGNTIYF. CDR3 sequence (DNA): TGTGCCTGGAGTGTTAACAGGCCGTCCTCTGGAAACACCATATATTTT. The V call is TRBV30, the J call TRBJ1-3; TRBD1 is a possible D gene (5 bases). Germline V CDR1 and CDR2: GTSNPN, SVGIG (reference sequence). The CDR3 spans 16 residues. Trimming removed 0 bases from V and 0 bases from J, with 12 bases in between.